The rows below give T cell receptor beta chains drawn from one sample of a study of CD8 T cells in ankylosing spondylitis. In TCRdb, the 5' RACE reads were re-called with MiXCR into one record per CDR3 protein. The sample has hundreds of thousands of distinct CDR3 sequences, around 11% seen once; the top ten hold approximately 0.5%. The sample was blood, either unsorted or a sorted T cell fraction (not recorded which). These receptor sequences come from a male donor with ankylosing spondylitis. The CDR3 runs from the conserved cysteine through the conserved F or W. D genes are given only for firm matches. Clone size, where shown, is once, few, many, or a class for clones that have expanded.

>TRBJ2-1|NA|17|TRBD2|TRBV28
TGTGCCAGCCTCCCTTCCTGGCTAGCGGGAGGACCCAATGAGCAGTTCTTC
CASLPSWLAGGPNEQFF
>TRBJ2-7|NA|14|NA|TRBV20-1
TGCAGTGCTAAAGGGCGGGCGTACTCCTACGAGCAGTACTTC
CSAKGRAYSYEQYF
>TRBJ1-6|few|16|NA|TRBV18
TGTGCCAGCTCACCGAACGTCGGACAGTCTCATTCACCCCTCCACTTT
CASSPNVGQSHSPLHF
>TRBJ2-2|few|18|TRBD2|TRBV4-3
TGCGCCAGCAGCCAAGAAGAGCTCACTAGCGGGAGAGCCGGGGAGCTGTTTTTT
CASSQEELTSGRAGELFF
>TRBJ2-3|few|12|NA|TRBV20-1
TGCAGTGCTGAGAGTTTCACAGATACGCAGTATTTT
CSAESFTDTQYF
>TRBJ2-5|few|15|NA|TRBV18
TGTGCCAGCTCACCATATCCGGTCCCCCAAGAGACCCAGTACTTC
CASSPYPVPQETQYF
>TRBJ1-2|few|11|NA|TRBV12-3/TRBV12-4
TGTGCCAGCAGTTATGCTTATGGCTACACCTTC
CASSYAYGYTF
>TRBJ1-5|NA|14|NA|TRBV10-3
TGTGCCATCAGTGAGCGGGGTAGCAATCAGCCCCAGCATTTT
CAISERGSNQPQHF
>TRBJ2-3|few|16|TRBD2|TRBV7-2
TGTGCCAGCAGACGAACTAGCGGACCCCGGGGAGATACGCAGTATTTT
CASRRTSGPRGDTQYF
>TRBJ2-2|few|16|NA|TRBV28
NA
CASSRVLTLRAGELFF
>TRBJ2-3|NA|13|NA|TRBV10-3
TGTGCCATCAGTGTTGGTTATGGAGATACGCAGTATTTT
CAISVGYGDTQYF
>TRBJ1-1|NA|14|TRBD1|TRBV20-1
TGCTGTGCTAGAACAGGGGGTACGAACACTGAAGCTTTCTTT
CCARTGGTNTEAFF
>TRBJ2-7|many|12|NA|TRBV27
TGTGCCACCTCAGGAAGCTCCTACGAGCAGTACTTC
CATSGSSYEQYF
>TRBJ2-7|NA|14|NA|TRBV9
TGTGCCAGCAGCGTAGAGGCGGGGGCCCACGAGCAGTACTTC
CASSVEAGAHEQYF
>TRBJ1-2|NA|14|NA|TRBV28
TGTGCCAGCAGTTTTGGGGGGGGTAACTATGGCTACACCTTC
CASSFGGGNYGYTF
>TRBJ1-1|NA|14|NA|TRBV7-9
TGTGCCAGCAACCCGGGGGGAAGTGGGACTGAAGCTTTCTTT
CASNPGGSGTEAFF
>TRBJ1-2|few|14|NA|TRBV20-1
TGCAGTGCTAGAAGGGCCAGTCAGGGTGGTGGCTACACCTTC
CSARRASQGGGYTF
>TRBJ2-1|few|13|NA|TRBV29-1
TGCAGCGTCGCTCGGACAGCGTACAATGAGCAGTTCTTC
CSVARTAYNEQFF
>TRBJ2-7|NA|15|NA|TRBV7-2
TGTGCCAGCAGCGAGGACGGAAGGTTCACTTACGAGCAGTACTTC
CASSEDGRFTYEQYF
>TRBJ2-5|NA|15|TRBD2|TRBV9
TGTGCCAGCAGCTTTGGCGGGGGGCGCGAAGAGACCCAGTACTTC
CASSFGGGREETQYF
>TRBJ2-1|few|13|NA|TRBV9
TGTGCCAGCAGCGTTGGATGGGGGGCAGGACAGTTCTTC
CASSVGWGAGQFF
>TRBJ1-2|many|13|NA|TRBV7-9
TGTGCCAGCAGCTTTGGAGTGAGCTATGGCTACACCTTC
CASSFGVSYGYTF
>TRBJ2-1|NA|11|TRBD2|TRBV5-1
TGCGCCAGCAGCTCGCGGACTAGCTGTGAGTTC
CASSSRTSCEF
>TRBJ2-3|few|19|TRBD1|TRBV5-1
TGCGCCAGCAGCTTAACCGGGACAGGGACCGATTATCTCACAGATACGCAGTATTTT
CASSLTGTGTDYLTDTQYF
>TRBJ1-1|few|14|NA|TRBV20-1
TGCAGTGCCCCTCAGGGTTTTGCGAACACTGAAGCTTTCTTT
CSAPQGFANTEAFF
>TRBJ2-4|few|18|NA|TRBV4-2
TGTGCCAGCAGCCAAGAGCGAGGAGCTAGCTGGGCCAAAAACATTCAGTACTTC
CASSQERGASWAKNIQYF
>TRBJ2-5|NA|14|TRBD1|TRBV5-6
TGTGCCAGCAGCATCACTAAGGGGGCGGCGACCCAGTACTTC
CASSITKGAATQYF
>TRBJ1-2|few|13|NA|TRBV6-2/TRBV6-3
TGTGCCAGCAGTCCAGGGGATGACTATGGCTACACCTTC
CASSPGDDYGYTF
>TRBJ2-5|NA|15|NA|TRBV9
TGTGCCAGCAGCCTCGGGCAGGGACCCCAAGAGACCCAGTACTTC
CASSLGQGPQETQYF
>TRBJ1-1|few|18|TRBD1|TRBV11-2
TGTGCCAGCAGCCCCCGTCGAGGGACAGGGGGCGTGTACACTGAAGCTTTCTTT
CASSPRRGTGGVYTEAFF
>TRBJ1-1|many|14|NA|TRBV5-1
TGCGCCAGCAGCCCGGACTTCATGAACACTGAAGCTTTCTTT
CASSPDFMNTEAFF
>TRBJ1-2|few|15|NA|TRBV4-3
TGCGCCAGCAGCCAAGCAGGGGTTAGGAGCTATGGCTACACCTTC
CASSQAGVRSYGYTF
>TRBJ1-1|few|12|NA|TRBV6-2/TRBV6-3
TGTGCCAGCAGTAACCGGGACACTGAAGCTTTCTTT
CASSNRDTEAFF
>TRBJ1-1|many|12|NA|TRBV5-1
TGCGCCAGCAGCACGGACGGGACTGAAGCTTTCTTT
CASSTDGTEAFF
>TRBJ1-6|NA|14|NA|TRBV7-3
TGTGCCAGCAGCTTACAGGGCTTGGATTCACCCCTCCACTTT
CASSLQGLDSPLHF
>TRBJ1-2|few|15|NA|TRBV6-2/TRBV6-3
TGTGCCAGCAGTTACCCGCCTCGGGGTTCATATGGCTACACCTTC
CASSYPPRGSYGYTF
>TRBJ1-2|NA|14|TRBD1|TRBV28
TGTGCCAGCAGTTTTGGGGGACAGACCTATGGCTACACCTTC
CASSFGGQTYGYTF
>TRBJ2-7|few|16|TRBD2|TRBV3-1
TGTGCCAGCAGCCAAGCCGGGCTAGCGGCCAACTACGAGCAGTACTTC
CASSQAGLAANYEQYF
>TRBJ2-6|NA|12|NA|TRBV6-2/TRBV6-3
TGTGCCAGCGGAATTGGGGCCAACGTCCTGACTTTC
CASGIGANVLTF
>TRBJ2-3|NA|15|NA|TRBV20-1
TGCAGTGCCCCCACTCGGCGGGTCCGGACAGATACGCAGTATTTT
CSAPTRRVRTDTQYF
>TRBJ2-5|NA|13|NA|TRBV7-2
TGTGCCAGCAGCTCCCAAGGGGAGGCAACCCAGTACTTC
CASSSQGEATQYF
>TRBJ2-2|NA|14|TRBD1|TRBV6-1
TGTGCCAGCAGTCAACAGGGGGTAACCGGGGAGCTGTTTTTT
CASSQQGVTGELFF
>TRBJ2-1|few|16|TRBD2|TRBV9
TGTGCCAGCAGCGAGTGGTGGACTAGCGACTACAATGAGCAGTTCTTC
CASSEWWTSDYNEQFF
>TRBJ2-7|NA|15|NA|TRBV3-1
TGTGCCAGCAGCCTAAGAGTAGACTCGGCCGTCGAGCAGTACTTC
CASSLRVDSAVEQYF
>TRBJ1-5|many|17|NA|TRBV5-6
TGTGCCAGCAGCAACTTCGACACAGACAGCTACAATCAGCCCCAGCATTTT
CASSNFDTDSYNQPQHF
>TRBJ1-6|many|14|NA|TRBV20-1
TGCAGTGCGGAACAGAGCTCCTATAATTCACCCCTCCACTTT
CSAEQSSYNSPLHF
>TRBJ2-3|NA|16|TRBD2|TRBV27
TGTGCCAGCAGTCCATGGGAGGGGAAGAGGGCAGATACGCAGTATTTT
CASSPWEGKRADTQYF
>TRBJ2-7|NA|15|NA|TRBV28
TGTGCCAGCAGTTTAGGCGGCGCCCAACCCTACGAGCAGTACTTC
CASSLGGAQPYEQYF
>TRBJ1-5|few|15|TRBD1|TRBV7-9
TGTGCCAGCAGCGAGTACAGGGGTGGCGATCAGCCCCAGCATTTT
CASSEYRGGDQPQHF
>TRBJ2-1|NA|14|NA|TRBV18
TGTGCCAGCTCACCACCGGTAGACAACAATGAGCAGTTCTTC
CASSPPVDNNEQFF
>TRBJ1-6|few|14|TRBD1|TRBV5-1
TGCGCCAGCAACGCAGGGGGCGCTAGGTCACCCCTCCACTTT
CASNAGGARSPLHF
>TRBJ2-7|NA|16|NA|TRBV5-6
TGTGCCAGCAGCCTTAACGCTTTTACAGGGATCCACGAGCAGTACTTC
CASSLNAFTGIHEQYF
>TRBJ2-7|few|11|NA|TRBV30
TGTGCCTGGAGTCTCGGGGAACAGCAGTACTTC
CAWSLGEQQYF